A selection of T cell receptor beta chains follows, all from one sample in a study of CD8 T cells in Susac syndrome. TCRdb recomputed calls from the immunoSEQ multiplex PCR reads with MiXCR, one row per CDR3 protein. The sample contains a few hundred thousand distinct CDR3 sequences, about 91% of which appear only once. Sequences were obtained from CD4+ T cells from PBMCs. Every receptor here comes from a human donor with multiple sclerosis. Both conserved end residues are part of each CDR3. A D gene is named only where the DNA matches it firmly. For some rows the clone size is stated as once, few or many, or as a class when expanded; others skip it.

CDR3: CASSLGLDRKTEAFF
DNA: TGTGCCAGCAGCTTAGGCCTGGACCGGAAGACTGAAGCTTTCTTT
D: .
size: .
length: 15
V: TRBV13
J: TRBJ1-1

CDR3: CATTRGYNNEQFF
DNA: TGTGCCACAACACGGGGGTATAATAATGAGCAGTTCTTC
D: .
size: .
length: 13
V: TRBV15
J: TRBJ2-1

CDR3: CASRDGSTDTQYF
DNA: TGTGCCAGCCGGGACGGCAGCACAGATACGCAGTATTTT
D: .
size: .
length: 13
V: TRBV10-3
J: TRBJ2-3

CDR3: CASRPLRGGKNEQFF
DNA: TGTGCCAGCAGACCTCTGAGGGGGGGCAAAAATGAGCAGTTCTTC
D: .
size: .
length: 15
V: TRBV7-8
J: TRBJ2-1

CDR3: CASGKTTGELFF
DNA: TGTGCCAGCGGCAAAACCACCGGGGAGCTGTTTTTT
D: .
size: .
length: 12
V: TRBV7-2
J: TRBJ2-2

CDR3: CASTDRGRGYTF
DNA: TGTGCCAGTACCGACAGGGGCCGCGGCTACACCTTC
D: TRBD1
size: .
length: 12
V: TRBV19
J: TRBJ1-2

CDR3: CSAISISSGRDKNFYEQYF
DNA: TGCAGTGCTATTAGTATCTCTAGCGGGAGGGATAAAAACTTTTACGAGCAGTACTTC
D: TRBD2
size: .
length: 19
V: TRBV20-1
J: TRBJ2-7

CDR3: CSVEGSGGAEAFF
DNA: TGCAGCGTTGAGGGATCAGGGGGGGCTGAAGCTTTCTTT
D: TRBD1
size: .
length: 13
V: TRBV29-1
J: TRBJ1-1

CDR3: CSARAVAGYNEQFF
DNA: TGCAGTGCTAGGGCGGTAGCGGGGTACAATGAGCAGTTCTTC
D: TRBD2
size: .
length: 14
V: TRBV20-1
J: TRBJ2-1

CDR3: CASSPWARPANEKLFF
DNA: TGTGCCAGCAGCCCCTGGGCCCGCCCGGCTAATGAAAAACTGTTTTTT
D: .
size: .
length: 16
V: TRBV3-1
J: TRBJ1-4

CDR3: CAGKRGPTDTQYF
DNA: TGCGCCGGGAAACGGGGTCCCACAGATACGCAGTATTTT
D: .
size: .
length: 13
V: TRBV5-1
J: TRBJ2-3

CDR3: CASSREGGYTYNEQFF
DNA: TGTGCCAGCAGCCGGGAGGGGGGTTATACCTACAATGAGCAGTTCTTC
D: TRBD2
size: .
length: 16
V: TRBV5-4
J: TRBJ2-1

CDR3: CASSMFGGGEAFF
DNA: TGTGCCAGTAGTATGTTCGGTGGGGGGGAAGCTTTCTTT
D: .
size: .
length: 13
V: TRBV19
J: TRBJ1-1

CDR3: CASRGTGLRYSNQPQHF
DNA: TGTGCCAGCAGAGGGACAGGGCTCCGATATAGCAATCAGCCCCAGCATTTT
D: TRBD1
size: .
length: 17
V: TRBV2
J: TRBJ1-5

CDR3: CASSLERRSNTGELFF
DNA: TGTGCCAGCAGCTTAGAAAGGCGGAGCAACACCGGGGAGCTGTTTTTT
D: .
size: few
length: 16
V: TRBV7-9
J: TRBJ2-2

CDR3: CSARVPSHLYEQYF
DNA: TGCAGTGCTAGAGTACCGTCGCACTTATACGAGCAGTACTTC
D: .
size: .
length: 14
V: TRBV20-1
J: TRBJ2-7

CDR3: CASSVETSGKETQYF
DNA: TGTGCCAGCAGCGTAGAGACTAGCGGGAAGGAGACCCAGTACTTC
D: TRBD2
size: .
length: 15
V: TRBV9
J: TRBJ2-5

CDR3: CASSPTAENIQYF
DNA: TGTGCCAGCTCACCAACCGCGGAAAACATTCAGTACTTC
D: .
size: .
length: 13
V: TRBV18
J: TRBJ2-4

CDR3: CATSDFNTGEQYF
DNA: TGTGCCACCAGTGATTTCAACACGGGGGAGCAGTACTTC
D: .
size: .
length: 13
V: TRBV24-1
J: TRBJ2-7

CDR3: CAISPGTGGFPEAFF
DNA: TGTGCCATCAGCCCCGGGACAGGGGGGTTCCCTGAAGCTTTCTTT
D: TRBD1
size: .
length: 15
V: TRBV10-3
J: TRBJ1-1

CDR3: CASSQDVAITYEQYF
DNA: TGTGCCAGCAGCCAAGATGTGGCTATCACCTACGAGCAGTACTTC
D: .
size: .
length: 15
V: TRBV3-1
J: TRBJ2-7

CDR3: CSAIDRGRDEQYF
DNA: TGCAGTGCCATCGACAGGGGGCGCGACGAGCAGTACTTC
D: TRBD1
size: .
length: 13
V: TRBV20-1
J: TRBJ2-7

CDR3: CASSPGTSGRATEQFF
DNA: TGTGCCAGCAGCCCCGGGACTAGCGGGAGGGCCACTGAGCAGTTCTTC
D: TRBD2
size: .
length: 16
V: TRBV7-2
J: TRBJ2-1

CDR3: CASSEDRTYNSPLHF
DNA: TGTGCCAGCAGCGAAGACAGGACCTATAATTCACCCCTCCACTTT
D: .
size: .
length: 15
V: TRBV9
J: TRBJ1-6

CDR3: CSAGLGYEQYF
DNA: TGCAGCGCAGGACTAGGCTACGAGCAGTACTTC
D: TRBD2
size: .
length: 11
V: TRBV29-1
J: TRBJ2-7

CDR3: CASSRGLLRAGSNEQFF
DNA: TGTGCCAGCAGTCGGGGACTTCTCCGCGCAGGGAGCAATGAGCAGTTCTTC
D: .
size: .
length: 17
V: TRBV6-2/TRBV6-3
J: TRBJ2-1

CDR3: CATSDRGLAGVQETQYF
DNA: TGTGCCACCAGTGACCGCGGACTAGCGGGGGTGCAAGAGACCCAGTACTTC
D: TRBD2
size: .
length: 17
V: TRBV24-1
J: TRBJ2-5

CDR3: CASSRYTNEQFF
DNA: TGTGCCAGCAGCCGCTATACCAATGAGCAGTTCTTC
D: .
size: .
length: 12
V: TRBV3-1
J: TRBJ2-1

CDR3: CASSLRQGGIYGYTF
DNA: TGTGCCAGCAGCCTCCGACAGGGGGGAATTTATGGCTACACCTTC
D: TRBD1
size: .
length: 15
V: TRBV12-3/TRBV12-4
J: TRBJ1-2

CDR3: CASRRQGGGNQPQHF
DNA: TGTGCCAGCAGAAGACAGGGAGGCGGCAATCAGCCCCAGCATTTT
D: TRBD1
size: .
length: 15
V: TRBV2
J: TRBJ1-5

CDR3: CSAGPSGAEQFF
DNA: TGCAGCGCCGGCCCTAGCGGGGCAGAGCAGTTCTTC
D: TRBD2
size: .
length: 12
V: TRBV29-1
J: TRBJ2-1

CDR3: CAITGLNTGELFF
DNA: TGTGCCATCACGGGACTTAACACCGGGGAGCTGTTTTTT
D: .
size: once
length: 13
V: TRBV10-3
J: TRBJ2-2

CDR3: CSARDSGANVLTF
DNA: TGCAGTGCTAGGGACTCTGGGGCCAACGTCCTGACTTTC
D: .
size: .
length: 13
V: TRBV20-1
J: TRBJ2-6

CDR3: CASSLGTGRYNEQFF
DNA: TGTGCCAGCAGCTTGGGGACAGGGCGCTACAATGAGCAGTTCTTC
D: TRBD1
size: .
length: 15
V: TRBV5-4
J: TRBJ2-1

CDR3: CASSLDEWGGENTEAFF
DNA: TGTGCCAGCAGCTTAGATGAGTGGGGAGGAGAGAACACTGAAGCTTTCTTT
D: .
size: .
length: 17
V: TRBV7-2
J: TRBJ1-1

CDR3: CASSLVSDNEQFF
DNA: TGTGCCAGCAGTTTAGTCAGTGACAATGAGCAGTTCTTC
D: .
size: once
length: 13
V: TRBV12-3/TRBV12-4
J: TRBJ2-1

CDR3: CASSLGLAGAPDTQYF
DNA: TGTGCCAGCAGCTTAGGGCTAGCGGGAGCGCCAGATACGCAGTATTTT
D: TRBD2
size: .
length: 16
V: TRBV7-2
J: TRBJ2-3

CDR3: CASRFTGVYGYTF
DNA: TGTGCCAGCAGATTTACAGGGGTGTATGGCTACACCTTC
D: TRBD1
size: few
length: 13
V: TRBV7-3
J: TRBJ1-2

CDR3: CASSLSTNTGELFF
DNA: TGTGCCAGCAGCTTGTCAACGAACACCGGGGAGCTGTTTTTT
D: .
size: .
length: 14
V: TRBV5-4
J: TRBJ2-2

CDR3: CASTPRTGLTFSGELFF
DNA: TGTGCCAGCACCCCCCGGACAGGGTTAACGTTCTCCGGGGAGCTGTTTTTT
D: TRBD1
size: .
length: 17
V: TRBV27
J: TRBJ2-2

CDR3: CASSPHTGNTEAFF
DNA: TGTGCCAGCAGTCCCCATACAGGGAACACTGAAGCTTTCTTT
D: .
size: .
length: 14
V: TRBV12-3/TRBV12-4
J: TRBJ1-1

CDR3: CASSVWRAPRESPDTQYF
DNA: TGTGCCAGCAGCGTGTGGAGGGCGCCGCGGGAGAGCCCAGATACGCAGTATTTT
D: .
size: .
length: 18
V: TRBV21-1
J: TRBJ2-3

CDR3: CASTPSRGLAGGTVTGELFF
DNA: TGTGCCAGCACACCCTCAAGGGGACTAGCGGGAGGGACGGTCACCGGGGAGCTGTTTTTT
D: TRBD2
size: .
length: 20
V: TRBV6-2/TRBV6-3
J: TRBJ2-2

CDR3: CASRKAGTDYEQYF
DNA: TGTGCCAGCAGAAAAGCAGGGACGGACTACGAGCAGTACTTC
D: .
size: .
length: 14
V: TRBV6-5
J: TRBJ2-7

CDR3: CASSSQTAITDTQYF
DNA: TGTGCCAGCTCATCCCAGACAGCTATCACAGATACGCAGTATTTT
D: .
size: .
length: 15
V: TRBV18
J: TRBJ2-3

CDR3: CASSPSVGGLTDTQYF
DNA: TGTGCCAGCAGCCCATCGGTGGGGGGCCTAACAGATACGCAGTATTTT
D: .
size: .
length: 16
V: TRBV11-3
J: TRBJ2-3

CDR3: CASSLGQADTEAFF
DNA: TGCGCCAGCAGCTTGGGGCAGGCGGACACTGAAGCTTTCTTT
D: .
size: once
length: 14
V: TRBV5-1
J: TRBJ1-1

CDR3: CATSSGTGQDNQPQHF
DNA: TGTGCCACCAGTAGTGGGACAGGGCAGGACAATCAGCCCCAGCATTTT
D: TRBD1
size: .
length: 16
V: TRBV24-1
J: TRBJ1-5

CDR3: CATARQAVNTEAFF
DNA: TGTGCCACCGCCCGACAGGCCGTGAACACTGAAGCTTTCTTT
D: .
size: .
length: 14
V: TRBV10-3
J: TRBJ1-1

CDR3: CASSVAAAGLSYNEQFF
DNA: TGTGCCAGCAGCGTAGCTGCGGCGGGGTTATCCTACAATGAGCAGTTCTTC
D: .
size: .
length: 17
V: TRBV9
J: TRBJ2-1

CDR3: CASSPRGTDYGYTF
DNA: TGTGCCAGCTCACCACGCGGGACAGACTATGGCTACACCTTC
D: TRBD1
size: .
length: 14
V: TRBV18
J: TRBJ1-2

CDR3: CASSEGSNTEAFF
DNA: TGCGCCAGCAGTGAGGGATCGAACACTGAAGCTTTCTTT
D: .
size: .
length: 13
V: TRBV10-1
J: TRBJ1-1

CDR3: CASSQDPPGQFYEGNTEAFF
DNA: TGCGCCAGCAGCCAAGATCCTCCCGGACAGTTTTATGAGGGGAACACTGAAGCTTTCTTT
D: .
size: .
length: 20
V: TRBV4-1
J: TRBJ1-1

CDR3: CASSLVVDGPQFF
DNA: TGCGCCAGCAGCTTGGTGGTCGACGGCCCGCAGTTCTTC
D: .
size: .
length: 13
V: TRBV5-1
J: TRBJ2-1